These 6 T cell receptor beta chains originate from one sample sequenced in a study of blood T cell repertoires in COVID-19. The table came from immunoSEQ multiplex PCR; TCRdb's copy has only in-frame clones and leaves some out. The sample has roughly 38,000 clones, roughly nine tenths seen once. Sequenced input: peripheral blood. Receptors were obtained from a man aged 45-65 years in a cohort sampled during active COVID-19.

The chain combines TRBV6-5 with TRBJ1-2; 7 nucleotides match TRBD1. The CDR3 is made up of 13 amino acids. J lost 8 bases, V lost 5 bases, and 8 bases had no gene match. Germline V gene sequence: CDR1 MNHEY, CDR2 SVGAGI. The CDR3 sequence: CASSKTGTTGYTF. CDR3 in DNA: TGTGCCAGCAGTAAGACAGGGACGACCGGCTACACCTTC.

This chain connects TRBV7-9 to TRBJ1-2, with D unclear. Germline V gives CDR1 SEHNR, CDR2 FQNEAQ (reference sequence). CDR3 length equals 14 residues. V was shortened by 5 bases and J by 0 bases, with 10 bases between the two germline ends. The CDR3 loop reads CASSPTETNYGYTF. In DNA, the CDR3 is TGTGCCAGCAGCCCGACGGAGACTAACTATGGCTACACCTTC. The variable domain in full, completed from reference TRBV7-9 and TRBJ1-2, reads DTGVSQNPRHKITKRGQNVTFRCDPISEHNRLYWYRQTLGQGPEFLTYFQNEAQLEKSRLLSDRFSAERPKGSFSTLEIQRTEQGDSAMYLCASSPTETNYGYTFGSGTRLTVV.

For the CDR3, the DNA is TGTGCCAGCTCACCACCTATGGCGGGAGGCACAGATACGCAGTATTTT. Amino acid sequence: CASSPPMAGGTDTQYF. The genes are TRBV18 and TRBJ2-3, with 7 positions matching TRBD2. J was trimmed by 1 base and V by 0 bases; bases with no gene match: 4. The germline V gene has CDR1 KGHSH and CDR2 LQKENI. There are 16 residues in the CDR3.

This chain uses TRBV25-1 with TRBJ2-3; TRBD1 agrees at 9 bases. Germline CDR1 and CDR2: MGHDK and SYGVNS. J lost 3 bases, V lost 6 bases, and 4 bases had no gene match. The CDR3 is 14 amino acids. CDR3 region: CASSRGQGTDTQYF. For the CDR3, the DNA is TGTGCCAGCAGCCGGGGACAGGGAACAGATACGCAGTATTTT.

This chain links TRBV24-1 with TRBJ2-5; 14 nucleotides align to TRBD2. The CDR3 loop spans 17 amino acids. J was trimmed by 3 bases and V by 0 bases; bases with no gene match: 2. Germline V gives CDR1 KGHDR, CDR2 SFDVKD. Here the CDR3 DNA reads TGTGCCACCAGTGATTTGGGACTAGCGGGAGGTGAAGAGACCCAGTACTTC. Its protein product is CATSDLGLAGGEETQYF.

V and J are TRBV19 and TRBJ2-1; a possible D gene is TRBD2 (6 bases). The germline CDR1 and CDR2 sequences are LNHDA and SQIVND (reference sequence). This CDR3 has 15 amino acids. The V and J ends lost 7 bases and 0 bases respectively, with 13 bases between them. The CDR3 here is CASMRAGNSYNEQFF. In nucleotides, the CDR3 is TGTGCCAGTATGCGGGCGGGGAACTCCTACAATGAGCAGTTCTTC.